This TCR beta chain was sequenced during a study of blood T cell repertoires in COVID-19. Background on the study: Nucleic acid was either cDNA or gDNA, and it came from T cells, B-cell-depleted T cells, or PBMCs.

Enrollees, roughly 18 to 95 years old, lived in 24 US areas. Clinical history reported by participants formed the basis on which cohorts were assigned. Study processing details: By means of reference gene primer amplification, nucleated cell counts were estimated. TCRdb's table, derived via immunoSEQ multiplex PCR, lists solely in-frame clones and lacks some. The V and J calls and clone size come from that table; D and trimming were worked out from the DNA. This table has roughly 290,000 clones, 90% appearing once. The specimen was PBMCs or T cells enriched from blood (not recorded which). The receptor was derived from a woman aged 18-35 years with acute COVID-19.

CDR3 sequence (DNA): TGTGCCAGCAGCTTAGCTAGCGGGAGGGCCAATGAGCAGTTCTTC. This translates into CASSLASGRANEQFF. The V and J genes are TRBV7-9 and TRBJ2-1; 11 bases map to TRBD2. Trimming took 0 bases from V and 6 from J; bases not matched to a gene: 1. Germline V gene data show CDR1 as SEHNR and CDR2 as FQNEAQ (reference sequence). This CDR3 is 15 amino acids long.